What follows describes a single T cell receptor (beta chain). TCRdb redid the calling of the 5' RACE reads with MiXCR, one entry per CDR3 protein. The data hold some 210,000 distinct CDR3 sequences, with about 16% observed a single time. The data were obtained in a study of identical twins. These same records also appear under a second study, on T cells expressing NK-cell markers. That paper states: These clonotypes also led the CD3+CD56-NKG2C+ fraction in several donors. Whether expanded NKG2C+ T cell clones were HCMV specific stayed uncertain.

Specimen: CD8+ T cells sorted from blood. The receptor's source is a woman in her late teens or twenties in good health.

In nucleotides, the CDR3 is TGTGCCAGCACCTTGGGACTAGCGGGAATCACAGATACGCAGTATTTT. It is translated as CASTLGLAGITDTQYF. This chain connects TRBV12-3 or TRBV12-4 to TRBJ2-3; TRBD2 matches 13 bases. The CDR3 has 16 residues. With V trimmed by 7 bases and J by 2 bases, 6 bases remained unmatched.